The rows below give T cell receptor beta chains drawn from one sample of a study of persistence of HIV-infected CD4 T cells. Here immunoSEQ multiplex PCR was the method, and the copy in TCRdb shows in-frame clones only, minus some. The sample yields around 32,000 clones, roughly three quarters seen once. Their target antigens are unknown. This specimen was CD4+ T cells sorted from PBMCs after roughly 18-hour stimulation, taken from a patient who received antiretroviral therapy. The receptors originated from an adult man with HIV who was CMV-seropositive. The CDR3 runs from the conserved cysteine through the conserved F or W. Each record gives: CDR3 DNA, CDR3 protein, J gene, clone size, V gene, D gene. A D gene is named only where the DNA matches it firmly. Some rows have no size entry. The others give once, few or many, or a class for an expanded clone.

TGTGCGGGTACGGACGGAAATCAGCCCCAGCATTTT	CAGTDGNQPQHF	TRBJ1-5	once	TRBV28	-
TGTGCCAGCAGCTTAGGTGGGGACACCGGGGAGCTGTTTTTT	CASSLGGDTGELFF	TRBJ2-2	-	TRBV11-2	-
TGTGCCAGCTCAAAATCCATCGGGGGCTCCTACAATGAGCAGTTCTTC	CASSKSIGGSYNEQFF	TRBJ2-1	medium-sized	TRBV18	-
TGCGCCAGCAGCCAAGACGGAGGTAGGAACACCGGGGAGCTGTTTTTT	CASSQDGGRNTGELFF	TRBJ2-2	once	TRBV4-1	-
TGTGCCAGCAGTGACAGGGGCAATCAGCCCCAGCATTTT	CASSDRGNQPQHF	TRBJ1-5	few	TRBV2	-
TGTGCCAGCAGCTCCGGACAGAACACTGAAGCTTTCTTT	CASSSGQNTEAFF	TRBJ1-1	-	TRBV11-1	-
TGTGCCAGTATTAGAACAGCCGGTCAGCCCCAGCATTTT	CASIRTAGQPQHF	TRBJ1-5	-	TRBV19	-
TGTGCCAGCAGTATGAATCGGGGCTACACCTTC	CASSMNRGYTF	TRBJ1-2	-	TRBV6-5	-
TGTGCCAGCAGTTACCGCGGGAACTCTGGAAACACCATATATTTT	CASSYRGNSGNTIYF	TRBJ1-3	-	TRBV6-5	-
TGTGCCAGCTTATACACTGAAGCTTTCTTT	CASLYTEAFF	TRBJ1-1	once	TRBV6-5	-
TGTGCCAGCGCGACAGGGAGTGTGGAGGGCTACACCTTC	CASATGSVEGYTF	TRBJ1-2	few	TRBV6-5	TRBD1